Reported below is one TCR beta chain. This CDR3 region has 16 residues. This table comes from immunoSEQ multiplex PCR, and its TCRdb copy is limited to in-frame clones, with some not included. This table holds fewer than 70,000 clones, around 89% found once. The data were obtained in a study of T cell changes during pregnancy in multiple sclerosis. This sequence was found in a female donor with multiple sclerosis, enrolled in a pregnancy study. The chain has TRBV12-2 and TRBJ2-2; TRBD2, the D gene given by the table, was not confirmed from the DNA. TRBV12-2 is noted as a pseudogene. This material consisted of peripheral blood, taken in the first trimester of pregnancy. CDR3 sequence reads: CASRLKWRTNTGELFF. CDR3 DNA: TGTGCAAGTCGCTTAAAATGGCGGACGAACACCGGGGAGCTGTTTTTT.